This record concerns one T cell receptor beta chain sequence. This sample is part of a study of T cells in Graves' hyperthyroidism and ophthalmopathy. Using RNA transcripts as the source, TCR beta CDR3 regions were amplified. TCR CDR3 regions were first amplified by RT-PCR with HTBI primers. From the multiplex PCR reads, TCRdb called clonotypes with MiXCR, one entry per CDR3 protein. The sample records around 600,000 distinct CDR3 sequences, about 15% being singletons. Germline-derived CDR1 and CDR2 are DFQATT and SNEGSKA (reference sequence). V was clipped by 4 bases and J by 2 bases; unmatched bases: 8. The CDR3 sequence is 15 residues long.

Sample: blood. This clonotype was obtained from a young woman with Graves' hyperthyroidism. The rearrangement links TRBV20-1 to TRBJ2-5, with 9 bases identical to TRBD1. The CDR3 sequence: CSATPGQGRQETQYF. For the CDR3, the DNA is TGCAGTGCTACTCCGGGACAGGGTCGTCAAGAGACCCAGTACTTC.